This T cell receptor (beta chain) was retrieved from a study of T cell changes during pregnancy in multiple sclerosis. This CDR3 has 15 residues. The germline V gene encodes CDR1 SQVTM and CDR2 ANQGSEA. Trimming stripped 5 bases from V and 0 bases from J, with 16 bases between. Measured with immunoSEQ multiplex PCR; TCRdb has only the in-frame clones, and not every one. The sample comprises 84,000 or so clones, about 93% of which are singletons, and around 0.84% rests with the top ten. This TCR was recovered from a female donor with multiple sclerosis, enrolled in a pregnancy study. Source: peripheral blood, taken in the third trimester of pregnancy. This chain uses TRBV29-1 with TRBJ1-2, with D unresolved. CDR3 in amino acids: CSVSVTPEPNYGYTF. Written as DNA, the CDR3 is TGCAGCGTTTCGGTAACGCCGGAGCCTAACTATGGCTACACCTTC.